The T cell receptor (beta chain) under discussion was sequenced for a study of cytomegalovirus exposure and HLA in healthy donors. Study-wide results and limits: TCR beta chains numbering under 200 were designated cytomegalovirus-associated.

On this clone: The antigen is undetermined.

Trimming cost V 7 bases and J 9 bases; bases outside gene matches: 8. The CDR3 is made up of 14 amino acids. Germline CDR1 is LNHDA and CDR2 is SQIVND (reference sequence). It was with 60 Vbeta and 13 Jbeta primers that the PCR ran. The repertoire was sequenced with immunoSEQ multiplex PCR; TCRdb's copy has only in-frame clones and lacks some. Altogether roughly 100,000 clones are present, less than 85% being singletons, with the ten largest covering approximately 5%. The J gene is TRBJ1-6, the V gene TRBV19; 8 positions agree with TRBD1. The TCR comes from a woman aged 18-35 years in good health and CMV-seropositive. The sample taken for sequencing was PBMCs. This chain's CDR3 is CASKAGGSSSPLHF. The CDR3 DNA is TGTGCCAGTAAGGCAGGGGGCTCGAGTTCACCCCTCCACTTT. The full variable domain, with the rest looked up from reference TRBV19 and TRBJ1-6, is DGGITQSPKYLFRKEGQNVTLSCEQNLNHDAMYWYRQDPGQGLRLIYYSQIVNDFQKGDIAEGYSVSREKKESFPLTVTSAQKNPTAFYLCASKAGGSSSPLHFGNGTRLTVT.